This T cell receptor (beta chain) was identified during a study of long-term antiretroviral therapy in people with HIV. At survey level, the immunoSEQ assay was run in its v3.0 version. Sequenced by immunoSEQ multiplex PCR; TCRdb stores in-frame clones only, minus some. This sample has about 28,000 clones; roughly 84% occur once, and the top ten carry 9.9%. Specimens retained about 0.95-10 million cryopreserved PBMC preceding DNA extraction. J was trimmed by 4 bases and V by 0 bases; bases with no gene match: 5. The CDR3 is 17 residues long. Germline V gives CDR1 SGHVS, CDR2 FNYEAQ. The starting material was unsorted PBMCs, obtained 2.7 to 2.9 years after starting antiretroviral therapy. This clonotype was obtained from a man in his thirties or forties with HIV. This chain joins TRBV7-6 and TRBJ2-2, with 10 positions matching TRBD2. DNA for the CDR3: TGTGCCAGCAGCTTAGCGGCCCTAGCGGGGGCCACCGGGGAGCTGTTTTTT. It is translated as CASSLAALAGATGELFF.